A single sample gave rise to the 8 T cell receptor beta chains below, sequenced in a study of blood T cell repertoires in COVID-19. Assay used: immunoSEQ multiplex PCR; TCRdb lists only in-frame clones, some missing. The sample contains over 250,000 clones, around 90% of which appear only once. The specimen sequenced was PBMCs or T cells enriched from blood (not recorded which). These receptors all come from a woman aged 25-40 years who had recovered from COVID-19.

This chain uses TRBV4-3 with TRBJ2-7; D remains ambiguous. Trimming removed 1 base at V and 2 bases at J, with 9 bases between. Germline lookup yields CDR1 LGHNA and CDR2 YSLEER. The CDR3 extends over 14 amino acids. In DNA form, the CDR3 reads TGCGCCAGCAGCCAAGTAGAATCCCCCTACGAGCAGTACTTC. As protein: CASSQVESPYEQYF.

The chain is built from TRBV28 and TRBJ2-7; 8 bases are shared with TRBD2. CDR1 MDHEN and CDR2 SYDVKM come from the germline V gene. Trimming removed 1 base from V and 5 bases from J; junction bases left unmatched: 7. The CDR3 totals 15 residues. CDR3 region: CASSLFGGGPNEQYF. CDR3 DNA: TGTGCCAGCAGTTTATTCGGGGGGGGACCAAACGAGCAGTACTTC.

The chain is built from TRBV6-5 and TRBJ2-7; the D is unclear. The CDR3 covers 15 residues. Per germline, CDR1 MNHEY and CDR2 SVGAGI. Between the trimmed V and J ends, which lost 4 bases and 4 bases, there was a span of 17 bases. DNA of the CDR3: TGTGCCAGCAGTTTTACGACCAAATGGGCATACGAGCAGTACTTC. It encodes CASSFTTKWAYEQYF.

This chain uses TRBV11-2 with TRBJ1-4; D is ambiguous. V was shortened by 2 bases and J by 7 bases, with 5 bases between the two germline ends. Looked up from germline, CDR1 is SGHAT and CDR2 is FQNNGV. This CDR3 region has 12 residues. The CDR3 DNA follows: TGTGCCAGCAGCTTAAACAGTGAAAAACTGTTTTTT. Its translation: CASSLNSEKLFF.

The CDR3 DNA follows: TGCGCCAGCACAGGGGACAACTCCTACGAGCAGTACTTC. It yields the protein CASTGDNSYEQYF. The rearrangement uses TRBV5-1 and TRBJ2-7; D is possibly TRBD1 (6 bases). The length of the CDR3 is 13 residues. Looked up from germline, CDR1 is SGHRS and CDR2 is YFSETQ. V lost 6 bases, J lost 0 bases, and 10 bases lay in between.

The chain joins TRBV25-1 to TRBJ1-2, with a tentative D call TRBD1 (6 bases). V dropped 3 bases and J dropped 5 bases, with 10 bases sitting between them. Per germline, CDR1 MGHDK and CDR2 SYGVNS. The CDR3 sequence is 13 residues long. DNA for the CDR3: TGTGCCAGCAGTGAGATGACAGGATATGGCTACACCTTC. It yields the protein CASSEMTGYGYTF.

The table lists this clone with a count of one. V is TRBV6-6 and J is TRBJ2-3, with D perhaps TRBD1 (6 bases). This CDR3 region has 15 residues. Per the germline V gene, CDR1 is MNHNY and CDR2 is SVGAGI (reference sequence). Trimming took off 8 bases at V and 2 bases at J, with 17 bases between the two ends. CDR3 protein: CASFPEGVYTDTQYF. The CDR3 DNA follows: TGTGCCAGCTTCCCTGAGGGGGTGTACACAGATACGCAGTATTTT.

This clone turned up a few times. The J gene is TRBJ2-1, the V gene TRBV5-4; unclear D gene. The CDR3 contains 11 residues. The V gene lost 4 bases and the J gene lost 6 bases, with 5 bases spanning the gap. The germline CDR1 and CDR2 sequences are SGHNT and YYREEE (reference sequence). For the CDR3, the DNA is TGTGCCAGCAGCCCCTTCAATGAGCAGTTCTTC. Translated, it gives CASSPFNEQFF.